The following is a T cell receptor beta chain sequence with its context. Its antigen remains unidentified. Trimming cost V 3 bases and J 5 bases, with 12 bases left between them. This CDR3 spans 14 amino acids. Germline V gene sequence: CDR1 SGHNT, CDR2 YYREEE (reference sequence). One entry per CDR3 protein results from TCRdb running MiXCR on the reads. The sample contains about 120,000 distinct CDR3 sequences, over 9% of which appear only once. The data stem from a study of T cell repertoires in cytomegalovirus infection. Study-level background: Evidence of both CMV infection and a matching HLA type came from public TCR beta signatures.

General study findings and limits: Pooled public TCR beta family frequency picked out CMV carriers with the relevant HLA. In two of eight donors, the top clonotype was HLA-C-restricted CMV-specific.

The source of this sequence is a human donor in good health (CMV status not recorded). Some clones in this sample may be carry-over from other donors' samples. Sequencing was done on a sample of PBMCs, sequenced either directly or after in vitro stimulation (not recorded which). The rearrangement joins TRBV5-4 to TRBJ2-1, with no clear D. CDR3 region: CASSSSVPHNEQFF. CDR3 coding DNA: TGTGCCAGCAGCTCGTCCGTACCCCACAATGAGCAGTTCTTC.